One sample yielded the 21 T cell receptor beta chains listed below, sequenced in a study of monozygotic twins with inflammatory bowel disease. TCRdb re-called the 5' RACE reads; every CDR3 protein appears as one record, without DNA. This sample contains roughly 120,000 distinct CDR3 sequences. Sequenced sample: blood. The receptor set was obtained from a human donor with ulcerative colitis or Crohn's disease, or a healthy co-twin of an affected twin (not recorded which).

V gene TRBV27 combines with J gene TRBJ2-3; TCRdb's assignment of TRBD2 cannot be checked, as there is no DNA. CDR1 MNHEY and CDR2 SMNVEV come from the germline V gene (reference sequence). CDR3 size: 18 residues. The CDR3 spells CASSPRGTSGRATDTQYF.

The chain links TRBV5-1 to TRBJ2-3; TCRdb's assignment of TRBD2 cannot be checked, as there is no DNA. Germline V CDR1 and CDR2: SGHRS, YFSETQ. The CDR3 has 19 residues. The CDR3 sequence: CASSLQPSGSPSRADTQYF.

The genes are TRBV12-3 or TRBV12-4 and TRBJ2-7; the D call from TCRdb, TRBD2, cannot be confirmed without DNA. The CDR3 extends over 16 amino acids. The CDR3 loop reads CASSFFAGSFSYEQYF.

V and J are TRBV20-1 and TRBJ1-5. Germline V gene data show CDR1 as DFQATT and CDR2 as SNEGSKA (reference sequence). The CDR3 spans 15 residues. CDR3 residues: CSARDPLTGGQPQHF.

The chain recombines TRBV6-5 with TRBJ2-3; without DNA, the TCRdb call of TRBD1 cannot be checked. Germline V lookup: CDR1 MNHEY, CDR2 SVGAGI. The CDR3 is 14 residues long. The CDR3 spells CASSSGPLTDTQYF.

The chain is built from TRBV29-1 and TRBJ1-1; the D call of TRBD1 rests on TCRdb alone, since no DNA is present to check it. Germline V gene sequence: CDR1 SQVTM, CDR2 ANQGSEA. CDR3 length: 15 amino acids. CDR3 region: CSVKFPRVRPYEAFF.

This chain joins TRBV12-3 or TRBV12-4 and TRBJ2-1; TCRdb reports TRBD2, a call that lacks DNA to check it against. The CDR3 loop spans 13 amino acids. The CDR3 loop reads CASRDLEYNEQFF.

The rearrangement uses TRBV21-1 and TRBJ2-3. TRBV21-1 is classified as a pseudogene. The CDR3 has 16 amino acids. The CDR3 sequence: CASSRIGRKSTDTQYF.

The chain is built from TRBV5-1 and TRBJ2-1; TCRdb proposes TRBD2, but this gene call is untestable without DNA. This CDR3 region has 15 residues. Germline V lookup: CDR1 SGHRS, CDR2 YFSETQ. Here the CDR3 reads CASSSGLAANNEQFF.

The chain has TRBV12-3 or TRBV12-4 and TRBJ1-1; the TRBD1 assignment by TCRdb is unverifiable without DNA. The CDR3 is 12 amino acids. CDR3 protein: CASSLNQGAAFF.

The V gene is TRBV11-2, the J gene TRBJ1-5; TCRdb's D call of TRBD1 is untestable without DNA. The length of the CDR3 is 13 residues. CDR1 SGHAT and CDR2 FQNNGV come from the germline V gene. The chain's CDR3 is CASSLGGESPQHF.

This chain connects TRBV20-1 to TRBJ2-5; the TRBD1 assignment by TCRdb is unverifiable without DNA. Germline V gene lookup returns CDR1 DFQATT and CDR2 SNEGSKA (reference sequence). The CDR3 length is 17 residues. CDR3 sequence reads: CSASGAERGGVQETQYF.

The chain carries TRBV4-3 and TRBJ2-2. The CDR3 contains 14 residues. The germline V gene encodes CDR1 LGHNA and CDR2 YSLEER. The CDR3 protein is CASSQGRATGELFF.

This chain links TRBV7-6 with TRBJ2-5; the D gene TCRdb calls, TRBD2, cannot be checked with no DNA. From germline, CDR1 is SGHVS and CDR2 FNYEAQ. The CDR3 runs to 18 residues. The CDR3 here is CASSLPAGLAGEQETQYF.

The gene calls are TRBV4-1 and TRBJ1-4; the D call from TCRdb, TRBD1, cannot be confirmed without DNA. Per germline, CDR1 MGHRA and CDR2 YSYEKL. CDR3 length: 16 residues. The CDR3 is CASSAGTLSTNEKLFF.

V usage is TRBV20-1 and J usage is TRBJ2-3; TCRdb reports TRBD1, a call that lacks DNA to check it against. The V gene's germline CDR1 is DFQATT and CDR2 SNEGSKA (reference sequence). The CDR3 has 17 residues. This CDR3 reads CSARASEGQGLADTQYF.

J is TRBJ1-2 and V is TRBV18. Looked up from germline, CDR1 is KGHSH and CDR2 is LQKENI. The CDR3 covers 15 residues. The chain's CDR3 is CASSNTLTFNYGYTF.

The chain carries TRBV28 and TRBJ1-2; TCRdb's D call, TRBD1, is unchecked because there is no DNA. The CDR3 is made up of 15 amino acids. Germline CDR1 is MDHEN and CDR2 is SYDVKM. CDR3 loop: CASSFRGRDAYGYTF.

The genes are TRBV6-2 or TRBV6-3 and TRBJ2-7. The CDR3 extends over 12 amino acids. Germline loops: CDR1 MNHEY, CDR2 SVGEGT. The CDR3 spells CASTSLSYEQYF.

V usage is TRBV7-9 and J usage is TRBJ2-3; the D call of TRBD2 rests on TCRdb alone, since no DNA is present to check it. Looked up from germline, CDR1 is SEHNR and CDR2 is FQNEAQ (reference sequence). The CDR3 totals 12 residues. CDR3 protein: CASSLEAGMLYF. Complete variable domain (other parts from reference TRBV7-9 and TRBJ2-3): DTGVSQNPRHKITKRGQNVTFRCDPISEHNRLYWYRQTLGQGPEFLTYFQNEAQLEKSRLLSDRFSAERPKGSFSTLEIQRTEQGDSAMYLCASSLEAGMLYFGPGTRLTVL.

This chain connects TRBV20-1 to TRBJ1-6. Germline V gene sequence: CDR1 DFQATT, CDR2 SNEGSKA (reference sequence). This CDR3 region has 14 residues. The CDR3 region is CSASTGARNSPLHF.